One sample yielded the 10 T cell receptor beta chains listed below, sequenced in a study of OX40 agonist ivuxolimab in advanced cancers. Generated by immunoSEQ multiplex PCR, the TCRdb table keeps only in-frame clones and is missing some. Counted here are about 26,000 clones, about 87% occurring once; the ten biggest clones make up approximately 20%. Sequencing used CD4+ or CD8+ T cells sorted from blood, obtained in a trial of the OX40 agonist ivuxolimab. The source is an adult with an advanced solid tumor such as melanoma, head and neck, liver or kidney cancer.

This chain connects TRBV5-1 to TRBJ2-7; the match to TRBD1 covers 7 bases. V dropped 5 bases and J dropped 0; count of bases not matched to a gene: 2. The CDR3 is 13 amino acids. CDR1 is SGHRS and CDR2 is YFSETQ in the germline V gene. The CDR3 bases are TGCGCCAGCAGTGGACAGGACTCCTACGAGCAGTACTTC. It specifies CASSGQDSYEQYF.

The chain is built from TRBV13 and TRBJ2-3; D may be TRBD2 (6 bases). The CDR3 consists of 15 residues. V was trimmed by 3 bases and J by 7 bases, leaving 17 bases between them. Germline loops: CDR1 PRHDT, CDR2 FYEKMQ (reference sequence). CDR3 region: CASSLGGMAGNTQYF. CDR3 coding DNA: TGTGCCAGCAGCTTGGGCGGGATGGCAGGGAATACGCAGTATTTT.

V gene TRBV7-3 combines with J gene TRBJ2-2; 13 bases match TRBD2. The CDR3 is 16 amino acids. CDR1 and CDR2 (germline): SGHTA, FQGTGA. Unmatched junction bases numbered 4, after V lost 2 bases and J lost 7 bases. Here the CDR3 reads CASSLSGLAGLGELFF. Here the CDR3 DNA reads TGTGCCAGCAGCTTATCGGGACTAGCGGGACTCGGGGAGCTGTTTTTT.

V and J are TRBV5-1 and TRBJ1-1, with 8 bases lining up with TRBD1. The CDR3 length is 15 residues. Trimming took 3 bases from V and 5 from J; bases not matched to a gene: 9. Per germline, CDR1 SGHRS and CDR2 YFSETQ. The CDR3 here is CASSWGQAGRTEAFF. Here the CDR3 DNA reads TGCGCCAGCAGCTGGGGACAGGCCGGGCGGACTGAAGCTTTCTTT.

As DNA, the CDR3 is TGTGCCAGCTCACCCGAAGAGGGGCATACCGACTATGGCTACACCTTC. Translation: CASSPEEGHTDYGYTF. The genes are TRBV18 and TRBJ1-2; D is possibly TRBD1 (5 bases). The V end lost 3 bases, the J end lost 3 bases, and 17 bases lay between the germline ends. Germline CDR1 reads KGHSH; CDR2 reads LQKENI. The CDR3 has 16 residues.

In DNA, the CDR3 is TGTGCCACCAGCGACCGGAGCGGGAGACGGTCCAATGAGCAGTTCTTC. Its translation: CATSDRSGRRSNEQFF. This sequence joins TRBV15 and TRBJ2-1; 8 bases match TRBD2. CDR1 and CDR2 (germline): LNHNV, YYDKDF (reference sequence). The CDR3 covers 16 residues. V lost 5 bases, J lost 6 bases, and 12 bases stayed unmatched.

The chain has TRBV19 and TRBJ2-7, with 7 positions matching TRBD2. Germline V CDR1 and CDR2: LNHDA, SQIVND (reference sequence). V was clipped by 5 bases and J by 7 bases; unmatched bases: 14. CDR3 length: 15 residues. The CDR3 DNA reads TGTGCCAGTAGTGTGCGGGAGCCCCGGATGGAGGAGCAGTACTTC. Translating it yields CASSVREPRMEEQYF.

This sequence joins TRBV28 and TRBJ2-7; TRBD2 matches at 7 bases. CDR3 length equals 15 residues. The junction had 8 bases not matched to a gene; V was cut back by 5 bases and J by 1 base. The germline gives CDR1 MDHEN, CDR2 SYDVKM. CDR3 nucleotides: TGTGCCAGCAGTATTGACGGGAGGTCTTCCTACGAGCAGTACTTC. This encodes CASSIDGRSSYEQYF.

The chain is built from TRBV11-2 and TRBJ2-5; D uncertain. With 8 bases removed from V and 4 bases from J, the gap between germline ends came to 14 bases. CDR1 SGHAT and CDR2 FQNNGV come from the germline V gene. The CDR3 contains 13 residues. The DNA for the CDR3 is TGTGCCAGCGGGTACTTTAGTGGAGAGACCCAGTACTTC. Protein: CASGYFSGETQYF.

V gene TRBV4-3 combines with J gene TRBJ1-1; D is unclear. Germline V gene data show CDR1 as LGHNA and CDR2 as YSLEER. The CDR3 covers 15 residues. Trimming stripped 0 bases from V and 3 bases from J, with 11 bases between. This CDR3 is CASSQDNGGYTEAFF. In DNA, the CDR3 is TGCGCCAGCAGCCAAGATAACGGCGGCTACACTGAAGCTTTCTTT.